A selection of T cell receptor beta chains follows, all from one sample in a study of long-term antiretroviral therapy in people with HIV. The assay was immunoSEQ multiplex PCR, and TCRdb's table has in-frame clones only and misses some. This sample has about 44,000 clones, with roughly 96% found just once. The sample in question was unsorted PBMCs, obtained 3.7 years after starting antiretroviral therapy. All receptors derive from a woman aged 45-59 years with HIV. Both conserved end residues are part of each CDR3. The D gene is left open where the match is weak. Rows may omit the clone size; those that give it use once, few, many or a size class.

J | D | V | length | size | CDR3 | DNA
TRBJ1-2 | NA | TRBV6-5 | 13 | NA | CASSSRTRHGYTF | TGTGCCAGCAGCAGCCGGACAAGACATGGCTACACCTTC
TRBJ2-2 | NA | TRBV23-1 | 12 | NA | CASTFRTRELFF | TGCGCCAGCACCTTCCGTACGAGGGAGCTGTTTTTT
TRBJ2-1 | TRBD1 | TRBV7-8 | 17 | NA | CASSRSRDRGFPNEQFF | TGTGCCAGCAGCCGCTCCCGGGACAGGGGGTTTCCCAATGAGCAGTTCTTC
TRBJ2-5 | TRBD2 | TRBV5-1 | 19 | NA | CASSLVRGLAGDLQETQYF | TGCGCCAGCAGCTTGGTCAGGGGGCTAGCGGGGGACCTTCAAGAGACCCAGTACTTC
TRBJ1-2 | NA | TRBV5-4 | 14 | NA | CASSYGGQLYGYTF | TGTGCCAGCAGCTATGGTGGACAGCTCTATGGCTACACCTTC
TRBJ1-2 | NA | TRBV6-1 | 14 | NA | CASSEEVLSYGYTF | TGTGCCAGCAGTGAAGAGGTACTGTCCTATGGCTACACCTTC
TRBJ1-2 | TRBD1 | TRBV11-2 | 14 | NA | CASSQRAGGFGYTF | TGTGCCAGCAGCCAGCGGGCAGGGGGTTTTGGCTACACCTTC
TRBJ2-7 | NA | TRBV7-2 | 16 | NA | CASSLTSTGRNYEQYF | TGTGCCAGCAGCTTAACTTCGACAGGGAGGAACTACGAGCAGTACTTC
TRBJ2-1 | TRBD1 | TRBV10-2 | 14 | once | CASTYGEGGLEQFF | TGCGCCAGCACTTATGGGGAAGGGGGCCTTGAGCAGTTCTTC
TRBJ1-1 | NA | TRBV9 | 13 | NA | CASGRGLNTEAFF | TGTGCCAGCGGAAGGGGGTTGAACACTGAAGCTTTCTTT
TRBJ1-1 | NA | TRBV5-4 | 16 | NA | CASSLSGGFMNTEAFF | TGTGCCAGCAGCTTGTCTGGGGGTTTCATGAACACTGAAGCTTTCTTT
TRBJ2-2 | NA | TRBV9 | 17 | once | CASSVIAGTFNTGELFF | TGTGCCAGCAGCGTAATCGCCGGGACCTTCAACACCGGGGAGCTGTTTTTT
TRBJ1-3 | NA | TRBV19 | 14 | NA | CASSVLGLGNTIYF | TGTGCCAGTAGTGTTCTGGGTCTGGGAAACACCATATATTTT
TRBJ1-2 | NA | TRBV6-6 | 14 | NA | CASRPSNGVYGYTF | TGTGCCAGCAGACCGTCCAATGGGGTCTATGGCTACACCTTC
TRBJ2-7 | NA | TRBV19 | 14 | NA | CASSSRGPDHEQYF | TGTGCCAGTAGTAGCCGTGGCCCGGACCACGAGCAGTACTTC
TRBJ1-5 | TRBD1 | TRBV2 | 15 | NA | CASRGGTVGNQPQHF | TGTGCCAGCAGGGGCGGGACAGTGGGCAATCAGCCCCAGCATTTT
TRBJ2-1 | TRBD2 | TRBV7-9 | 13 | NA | CASSRGDYNEQFF | TGTGCCAGCAGCCGGGGGGACTACAATGAGCAGTTCTTC
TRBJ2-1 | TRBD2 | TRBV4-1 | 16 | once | CASSQVDMGLAREQFF | TGCGCCAGCAGCCAAGTAGATATGGGACTAGCAAGGGAGCAGTTCTTC
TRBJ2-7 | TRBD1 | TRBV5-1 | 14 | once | CASSERDRDYEQYF | TGCGCCAGCAGCGAGCGGGACAGGGATTACGAGCAGTACTTC
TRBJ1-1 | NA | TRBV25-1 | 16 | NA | CASSAYKAGMNTEAFF | TGTGCCAGCAGTGCATACAAGGCAGGCATGAACACTGAAGCTTTCTTT
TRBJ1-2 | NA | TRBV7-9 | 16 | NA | CASSLAVGVTNYGYTF | TGTGCCAGCAGCTTAGCGGTCGGGGTCACTAACTATGGCTACACCTTC
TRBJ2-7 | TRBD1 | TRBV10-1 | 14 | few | CASSDGTVSYEQYF | TGCGCCAGCAGTGACGGGACAGTTTCCTACGAGCAGTACTTC
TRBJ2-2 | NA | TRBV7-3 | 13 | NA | CASSVQGVGELFF | TGTGCCAGCAGCGTACAGGGAGTCGGGGAGCTGTTTTTT
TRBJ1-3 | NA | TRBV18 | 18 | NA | CASSPNMGGTESGNTIYF | TGTGCCAGCTCACCGAATATGGGGGGGACTGAATCTGGAAACACCATATATTTT
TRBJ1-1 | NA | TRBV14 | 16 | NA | CASSQARTGGGTEAFF | TGTGCCAGCAGCCAAGCCCGGACGGGGGGTGGCACTGAAGCTTTCTTT
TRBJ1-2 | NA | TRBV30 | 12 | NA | CAWIGGRYGYTF | TGTGCCTGGATTGGGGGCCGGTATGGCTACACCTTC
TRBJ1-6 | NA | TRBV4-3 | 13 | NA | CASSQYFNSPLHF | TGCGCCAGCAGCCAGTACTTTAATTCACCCCTCCACTTT
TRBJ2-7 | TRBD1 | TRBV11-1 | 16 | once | CASSSDRTGGGYEQYF | TGTGCCAGCAGCTCGGACCGGACAGGTGGAGGCTACGAGCAGTACTTC
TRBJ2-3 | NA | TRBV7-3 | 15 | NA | CASSLNPAGTDTQYF | TGTGCCAGCAGCTTAAATCCCGCCGGCACAGATACGCAGTATTTT
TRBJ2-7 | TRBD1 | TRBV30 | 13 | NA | CAWSVGTGGKAYF | TGTGCCTGGAGTGTTGGGACAGGGGGGAAAGCGTACTTC
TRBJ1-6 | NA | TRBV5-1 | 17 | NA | CASSLRDSAIYNSPLHF | TGCGCCAGCAGCTTGCGGGACTCCGCGATTTATAATTCACCCCTCCACTTT
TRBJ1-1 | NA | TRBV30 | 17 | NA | CAWSRVSWQNMNTEAFF | TGTGCCTGGAGTAGGGTCTCTTGGCAGAACATGAACACTGAAGCTTTCTTT
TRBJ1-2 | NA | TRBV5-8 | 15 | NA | CASSLGAATNYGYTF | TGTGCCAGCAGCTTGGGTGCAGCAACTAACTATGGCTACACCTTC
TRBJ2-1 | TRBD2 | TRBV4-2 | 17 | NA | CASSQVLAGALVNEQFF | TGTGCCAGCAGCCAAGTACTAGCGGGGGCGTTAGTCAATGAGCAGTTCTTC
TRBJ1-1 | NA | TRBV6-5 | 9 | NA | CAVKAEAFF | TGTGCCGTGAAGGCTGAAGCTTTCTTT
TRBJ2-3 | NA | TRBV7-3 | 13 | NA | CASSLGRTDTQYF | TGTGCCAGCAGCTTAGGTCGCACAGATACGCAGTATTTT
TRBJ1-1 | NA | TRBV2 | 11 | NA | CASSGQAEAFF | TGTGCCAGCAGTGGCCAGGCCGAAGCTTTCTTT
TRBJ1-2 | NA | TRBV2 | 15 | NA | CASSEGQGRNYGYTF | TGTGCCAGCTCAGAGGGGCAGGGAAGAAACTATGGCTACACCTTC
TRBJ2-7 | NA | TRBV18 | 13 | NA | CASSSQGGYEQYF | TGTGCCAGCTCGTCGCAGGGGGGTTACGAGCAGTACTTC
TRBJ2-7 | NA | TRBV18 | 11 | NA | CASSSSYEQYF | TGTGCCAGCTCATCCTCCTACGAGCAGTACTTC
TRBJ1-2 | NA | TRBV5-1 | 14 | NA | CASSLAGDVYGYTF | TGCGCCAGCAGCTTGGCCGGGGACGTTTATGGCTACACCTTC
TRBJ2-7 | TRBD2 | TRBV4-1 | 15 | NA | CASSQAGAGGYEQYF | TGCGCCAGCAGCCAAGCCGGGGCGGGAGGCTACGAGCAGTACTTC
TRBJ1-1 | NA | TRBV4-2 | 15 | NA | CASSQVGVGETEAFF | TGTGCCAGCAGCCAAGTTGGGGTAGGGGAAACTGAAGCTTTCTTT
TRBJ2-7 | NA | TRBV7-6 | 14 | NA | CASSRGGQSYEQYF | TGTGCCAGCAGCCGGGGGGGACAGTCCTACGAGCAGTACTTC
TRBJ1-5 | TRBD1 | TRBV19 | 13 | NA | CASKDRGNQPQHF | TGTGCCAGTAAAGACAGGGGCAATCAGCCCCAGCATTTT
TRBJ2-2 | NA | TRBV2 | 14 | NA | CASSGQTGTGELFF | TGTGCCAGCAGTGGACAGACAGGAACCGGGGAGCTGTTTTTT
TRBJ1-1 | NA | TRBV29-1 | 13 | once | CSVNQGHNTEAFF | TGCAGCGTTAACCAGGGACACAACACTGAAGCTTTCTTT
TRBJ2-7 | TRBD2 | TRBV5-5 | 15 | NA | CASSLDLAGFGEQYF | TGTGCCAGCAGCTTGGATCTAGCGGGTTTCGGCGAGCAGTACTTC
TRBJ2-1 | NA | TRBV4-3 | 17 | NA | CASSQDPLGTTHNEQFF | TGCGCCAGCAGCCAAGATCCCTTAGGGACCACGCACAATGAGCAGTTCTTC
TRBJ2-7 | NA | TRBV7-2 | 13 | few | CASSTLNGFEQYF | TGTGCCAGCAGCACCCTAAACGGGTTCGAGCAGTACTTC
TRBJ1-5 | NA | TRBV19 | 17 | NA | CASRGGTIRANNQPQHF | TGTGCCAGTAGGGGCGGTACGATACGGGCAAACAATCAGCCCCAGCATTTT
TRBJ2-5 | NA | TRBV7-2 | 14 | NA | CASSLARLRETQYF | TGTGCCAGCAGCTTAGCTCGCCTGCGAGAGACCCAGTACTTC
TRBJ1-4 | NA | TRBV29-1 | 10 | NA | CSVEKEKLFF | TGCAGCGTTGAAAAAGAAAAACTGTTTTTT
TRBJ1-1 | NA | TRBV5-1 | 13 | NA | CASRYEMNTEAFF | TGCGCCAGCAGATACGAGATGAACACTGAAGCTTTCTTT
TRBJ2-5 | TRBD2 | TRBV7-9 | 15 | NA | CASSLEGGGAETQYF | TGTGCCAGCAGCTTAGAAGGCGGGGGGGCAGAGACCCAGTACTTC
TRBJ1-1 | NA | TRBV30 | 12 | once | CAWSSIDTEAFF | TGTGCCTGGAGTAGCATTGATACTGAAGCTTTCTTT
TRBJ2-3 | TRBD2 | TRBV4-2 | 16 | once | CASSQVQAGGTDTQYF | TGTGCCAGCAGCCAAGTCCAAGCGGGGGGCACAGATACGCAGTATTTT
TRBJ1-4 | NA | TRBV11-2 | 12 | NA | CASSLVSEKLFF | TGTGCCAGCAGCTTAGTTTCCGAAAAACTGTTTTTT